A single sample gave rise to the 18 T cell receptor beta chains below, sequenced in a study of T cells in localized non-small cell lung cancer. The repertoire was sequenced with immunoSEQ multiplex PCR; TCRdb's copy has only in-frame clones and lacks some. The table records about 7,300 clones, 23% of them present only once. Source: lung tumor tissue, taken before any cancer treatment. Source of these receptors: a man aged 40 to 70 with stage III squamous cell lung carcinoma.

This clone was seen a handful of times. CDR3 bases: TGTGCCAGCAGTCCTGGGGGGGGACGAGGAAACACCATATATTTT. Translation gives CASSPGGGRGNTIYF. The V call is TRBV6-8, the J call TRBJ1-3; D perhaps matches TRBD1 (5 bases). Between the trimmed V and J ends, which lost 5 bases and 4 bases, there was a span of 15 bases. The CDR3 length is 15 residues. The germline V gene encodes CDR1 MNHGY and CDR2 SAAAGT.

V and J are TRBV29-1 and TRBJ2-6, with a possible D match to TRBD1 (6 bases). This CDR3 region has 15 residues. V lost 4 bases, J lost 0 bases, and 10 bases lay in between. CDR1 SQVTM and CDR2 ANQGSEA come from the germline V gene. The DNA for the CDR3 is TGCAGCGTTGTCCTACAGGGCTCTGGGGCCAACGTCCTGACTTTC. Translating gives CSVVLQGSGANVLTF.

This clone was detected a few times. The V call is TRBV5-1, the J call TRBJ2-3; no reliable D call. V was cut by 0 bases and J by 2 bases, with 7 bases left in between. The germline CDR1 and CDR2 sequences are SGHRS and YFSETQ. The CDR3 is 14 amino acids. CDR3 nucleotide sequence: TGCGCCAGCAGCTTGGACGGATTCACAGATACGCAGTATTTT. Amino acid sequence: CASSLDGFTDTQYF.

CDR3: CSAEQGRASGNTIYF. In DNA, the CDR3 is TGCAGCGCGGAACAGGGGAGGGCTTCTGGAAACACCATATATTTT. The chain carries TRBV29-1 and TRBJ1-3; 7 bases line up with TRBD1. There are 15 residues in the CDR3. Germline V gene lookup returns CDR1 SQVTM and CDR2 ANQGSEA. Germline trimming cut 7 bases from V and 1 base from J; bases unmatched to any gene: 10.

This clone was observed a handful of times. The J gene is TRBJ2-2, the V gene TRBV28; unclear D gene. This CDR3 has 13 amino acids. Germline V CDR1 and CDR2: MDHEN, SYDVKM. V was cut by 7 bases and J by 4 bases, with 10 bases left in between. CDR3 region: CASMKTLTGELFF. The CDR3 DNA reads as TGTGCCAGCATGAAGACTCTCACCGGGGAGCTGTTTTTT.

This clone was seen at least ten times. The chain has TRBV7-2 and TRBJ1-1; 8 bases agree with TRBD1. Trimming at V came to 6 bases and at J to 3 bases, leaving 3 bases not matched to a gene. The germline V gene has CDR1 SGHTA and CDR2 FQGNSA. The CDR3 has 13 amino acids. The CDR3 spells CASSQTGDTEAFF. DNA for the CDR3: TGTGCCAGCAGTCAGACAGGGGACACTGAAGCTTTCTTT. The variable domain in full, with the rest retrieved from reference TRBV7-2 and TRBJ1-1, is GAGVSQSPSNKVTEKGKDVELRCDPISGHTALYWYRQSLGQGLEFLIYFQGNSAPDKSGLPSDRFSAERTGGSVSTLTIQRTQQEDSAVYLCASSQTGDTEAFFGQGTRLTVV.

The chain has TRBV18 and TRBJ1-1; D not resolved. V was shortened by 3 bases and J by 1 base, with 12 bases between the two germline ends. Germline CDR1 is KGHSH and CDR2 is LQKENI. This CDR3 spans 15 amino acids. CDR3 DNA sequence: TGTGCCAGCTCACCTCCGGCACAGCGGAACACTGAAGCTTTCTTT. Encoded protein: CASSPPAQRNTEAFF.

The table lists this clone with a few counts. The chain recombines TRBV28 with TRBJ1-2; D may be TRBD1 (6 bases). This CDR3 is 14 amino acids long. V was pared by 4 bases and J by 3 bases, with 12 bases between. CDR1 and CDR2 (germline): MDHEN, SYDVKM. The CDR3 here is CASSSTGSDYGYTF. CDR3 coding DNA: TGTGCCAGCAGTTCTACAGGGTCGGACTATGGCTACACCTTC.

The J gene is TRBJ2-6, the V gene TRBV19; D unresolved. This CDR3 is built from 15 residues. CDR1 and CDR2 from the germline V gene are LNHDA and SQIVND (reference sequence). V lost 6 bases and J 1 base, leaving 10 bases between the germline ends. The CDR3: CASRSVRSGANVLTF. DNA of the CDR3: TGTGCCAGTAGGTCAGTCCGGTCTGGGGCCAACGTCCTGACTTTC.

This chain connects TRBV6-8 to TRBJ2-1; 8 nucleotides agree with TRBD1. Germline V gene lookup returns CDR1 MNHGY and CDR2 SAAAGT. The CDR3 has 14 amino acids. Trimming cost V 10 bases and J 6 bases; bases outside gene matches: 11. CDR3 bases: TGTGCCATCAGCCCGGACAGGGTAGGCAATGAGCAGTTCTTC. Translation: CAISPDRVGNEQFF.

This clone showed up just a few times. The rearrangement joins TRBV28 to TRBJ1-6, with a weak D call TRBD1 (5 bases). The CDR3 is 15 residues long. Germline CDR1 reads MDHEN; CDR2 reads SYDVKM. V dropped 2 bases and J dropped 1 base, with 6 bases sitting between them. CDR3 loop: CASSLRGSYNSPLHF. The CDR3 DNA is TGTGCCAGCAGTTTAAGGGGATCCTATAATTCACCCCTCCACTTT.

This clone has a handful of counts. The CDR3 here is CASSKGQSNTEAFF. Here the CDR3 DNA reads TGTGCCAGCAGCAAAGGACAGTCCAACACTGAAGCTTTCTTT. This chain uses TRBV11-3 with TRBJ1-1; D possibly corresponds to TRBD1 (6 bases). V lost 5 bases to trimming and J lost 2 bases, with 12 bases between them. This CDR3 is built from 14 residues. Germline V gives CDR1 SGHNT, CDR2 YENEEA. The variable domain in full, completed from reference TRBV11-3 and TRBJ1-1, reads EAGVVQSPRYKIIEKKQPVAFWCNPISGHNTLYWYLQNLGQGPELLIRYENEEAVDDSQLPKDRFSAERLKGVDSTLKIQPAELGDSAVYLCASSKGQSNTEAFFGQGTRLTVV.

V and J are TRBV28 and TRBJ1-2, with D tentatively TRBD1 (6 bases). This CDR3 comprises 14 residues. Germline loops: CDR1 MDHEN, CDR2 SYDVKM. V was cut by 8 bases and J by 2 bases, with 15 bases left in between. CDR3 coding DNA: TGTGCCAGCGGCAGGGGCGACTCCAACTATGGCTACACCTTC. This codes for CASGRGDSNYGYTF.

This clone was seen more than once but under ten times. The V call is TRBV28, the J call TRBJ1-2; the D is unclear. With 5 bases removed from V and 9 bases from J, the gap between germline ends came to 16 bases. This CDR3 contains 13 residues. Germline CDR1 is MDHEN and CDR2 is SYDVKM. The CDR3 region is CASSPSASRRYTF. CDR3 in DNA: TGTGCCAGCAGTCCATCAGCCTCAAGGCGCTACACCTTC.

This clone ranks as medium-sized (0.01 to 0.1%). The chain recombines TRBV9 with TRBJ2-5; D ambiguous. The germline gives CDR1 SGDLS, CDR2 YYNGEE. This CDR3 has 13 residues. V lost 4 bases to trimming and J lost 5 bases, with 12 bases between them. The CDR3 loop reads CASSSRPRETQYF. The DNA of the CDR3 is TGTGCCAGCAGCTCCCGACCCCGGGAGACCCAGTACTTC.

This clone has at least ten counts. The chain links TRBV11-3 to TRBJ1-6; 7 bases agree with TRBD1. J was trimmed by 7 bases and V by 2 bases; bases with no gene match: 5. The CDR3 contains 15 residues. CDR1 is SGHNT, CDR2 YENEEA, per germline. CDR3 in DNA: TGTGCCAGCAGCTTAAAGGCAGGGGGAAATTCACCCCTCCACTTT. This sequence encodes CASSLKAGGNSPLHF.

The chain recombines TRBV5-1 with TRBJ2-7, with TRBD2 matching over 11 bases. The CDR3 is 15 residues long. Germline CDR1 is SGHRS and CDR2 is YFSETQ. After removal of 3 bases from V and 2 bases from J, the junction contained 4 bases not matched to a gene. This CDR3 reads CASSSGLAETYEQYF. The CDR3 DNA reads TGCGCCAGCAGCTCGGGACTAGCGGAGACCTACGAGCAGTACTTC.

This clone has only a few counts. V gene TRBV11-3 combines with J gene TRBJ1-2; D might be TRBD1 (5 bases). The CDR3 is 14 amino acids. Deletions cut 3 bases from V and 4 bases from J, with 12 bases between. Per the germline V gene, CDR1 is SGHNT and CDR2 is YENEEA. The CDR3 DNA reads as TGTGCCAGCAGCTTGGGACGTAGCCTCTATGGCTACACCTTC. Translated: CASSLGRSLYGYTF.